The rows below give T cell receptor beta chains drawn from one sample of a study of beta chain features in type 1 diabetes. Generated by immunoSEQ multiplex PCR, the TCRdb table keeps only in-frame clones and is missing some. The table shows roughly 260,000 clones, with roughly 20% occurring only once. Sequencing input: naive CD4+ T cells from blood. These TCRs come from a woman in her thirties or forties with type 1 diabetes. Both conserved end residues are part of each CDR3. The order of the fields is V gene, clone size, J gene, D gene, CDR3 DNA, CDR3 protein. The D gene is left open where the match is weak. Only part of the rows carry a size: once, few, many, or a class if the clone is expanded.

V gene: TRBV6-5; clone size: few; J gene: TRBJ1-6; D gene: .; CDR3 DNA: TGTGCCAGCAGTTACGACAGCGCGAATTCACCCCTCCACTTT; CDR3 protein: CASSYDSANSPLHF
V gene: TRBV5-4; clone size: .; J gene: TRBJ2-7; D gene: .; CDR3 DNA: TGTGCCAGCAGCTCGTCCTCGCAGGGAAGGGCCGAGCAGTACTTC; CDR3 protein: CASSSSSQGRAEQYF
V gene: TRBV28; clone size: .; J gene: TRBJ2-7; D gene: .; CDR3 DNA: TGTGCCAGCCTTAGCGGAGAAAGCTCCTACGAGCAGTACTTC; CDR3 protein: CASLSGESSYEQYF
V gene: TRBV4-1; clone size: .; J gene: TRBJ1-2; D gene: .; CDR3 DNA: TGCGCCAGCAGCCAAGAGTGGCAGGATGGCTACACCTTC; CDR3 protein: CASSQEWQDGYTF
V gene: TRBV2; clone size: .; J gene: TRBJ1-1; D gene: .; CDR3 DNA: TGTGCCAGCAGTGGCAGGGGTAACACTGAAGCTTTCTTT; CDR3 protein: CASSGRGNTEAFF
V gene: TRBV2; clone size: .; J gene: TRBJ2-6; D gene: .; CDR3 DNA: TGTGCCACCCGGGGGTTCGGGGCCAACGTCCTGACTTTC; CDR3 protein: CATRGFGANVLTF
V gene: TRBV13; clone size: .; J gene: TRBJ1-1; D gene: .; CDR3 DNA: TGTGCCAGCAGGCGCACCGCAGGGACTGAAGCTTTCTTT; CDR3 protein: CASRRTAGTEAFF
V gene: TRBV4-3; clone size: .; J gene: TRBJ2-7; D gene: TRBD2; CDR3 DNA: TGCGCCAGCAGCCAAGATCTGAGTCGGGGGGGGCCTGGCGAGCAGTACTTC; CDR3 protein: CASSQDLSRGGPGEQYF
V gene: TRBV4-2; clone size: few; J gene: TRBJ2-5; D gene: TRBD2; CDR3 DNA: TGTGCCAGCAGCCAAGATGGGACTAGCGGGGGGGCCGGAGAGACCCAGTACTTC; CDR3 protein: CASSQDGTSGGAGETQYF
V gene: TRBV4-3; clone size: .; J gene: TRBJ1-5; D gene: .; CDR3 DNA: TGCGCCAGCAGCCAAGGGTGGCAGGGTAGGCAGCCCCAGCATTTT; CDR3 protein: CASSQGWQGRQPQHF
V gene: TRBV2; clone size: .; J gene: TRBJ1-2; D gene: .; CDR3 DNA: TGTGCCAGCACTCGGGCTTGGGGGGTCTATGGCTACACCTTC; CDR3 protein: CASTRAWGVYGYTF
V gene: TRBV28; clone size: .; J gene: TRBJ1-2; D gene: .; CDR3 DNA: TGTGCCAGCAGTTCTCCCCGGACAGCCCTGCGTGGCTACACCTTC; CDR3 protein: CASSSPRTALRGYTF
V gene: TRBV9; clone size: .; J gene: TRBJ2-1; D gene: TRBD2; CDR3 DNA: TGTGCCAGCAGCGTGACTAGCGGGAGCAATGAGCAGTTCTTC; CDR3 protein: CASSVTSGSNEQFF
V gene: TRBV28; clone size: .; J gene: TRBJ2-7; D gene: .; CDR3 DNA: TGTGCCAGCCGTGAGGGATCCTACGAGCAGTACTTC; CDR3 protein: CASREGSYEQYF
V gene: TRBV5-1; clone size: .; J gene: TRBJ2-7; D gene: .; CDR3 DNA: TGCGCCAGCAGCCGAATCGACAGCTCCTACGAGCAGTACTTC; CDR3 protein: CASSRIDSSYEQYF
V gene: TRBV7-2; clone size: few; J gene: TRBJ2-7; D gene: .; CDR3 DNA: TGTGCCAGCAGCCCGAAGACGGGAGCAGTGGTGGCCGAGCAGTACTTC; CDR3 protein: CASSPKTGAVVAEQYF
V gene: TRBV4-3; clone size: .; J gene: TRBJ2-7; D gene: TRBD1; CDR3 DNA: TGCGCCAGCAGCCAGGGGGCCGGGACAGCCTACGAGCAGTACTTC; CDR3 protein: CASSQGAGTAYEQYF
V gene: TRBV5-4; clone size: .; J gene: TRBJ2-2; D gene: .; CDR3 DNA: TGTGCCAGCAAGACTCCGAACACCGGGGAGCTGTTTTTT; CDR3 protein: CASKTPNTGELFF